The following is a T cell receptor (beta chain) sequence with its context. Its cognate antigen is unknown. cDNA synthesis used the whole RNA isolate, giving expressed TCRB sequences. Some clones are missing from TCRdb's copy, which holds only in-frame ones; the method was immunoSEQ multiplex PCR. The sample has roughly 300,000 clones, around 13% seen once. The length of the CDR3 is 16 residues. Trimming shortened V by 3 bases and J by 2 bases, and 17 bases separated the two germline ends. The germline CDR1 and CDR2 sequences are SGDLS and YYNGEE. The data are from a study of beta chain features in type 1 diabetes. Study context: In all, approximately 110 million sorted cells from all samples were analyzed. Overall study findings and caveats: People with Type 1 diabetes carried modestly yet significantly shorter TCRB CDR3s in all four CD4+ subsets. A cDNA-based sequencing approach could over-represent cells with high TCR expression.

Sequencing used central memory CD4+ T cells from blood. This receptor was identified in a man aged 30 to 45 in good health. V usage is TRBV9 and J usage is TRBJ1-1; D is possibly TRBD1 (6 bases). This CDR3 is CASSALRTASNTEAFF. CDR3 DNA: TGTGCCAGCAGCGCTCTACGGACAGCGTCCAACACTGAAGCTTTCTTT. Using reference TRBV9 and TRBJ1-1 for the parts outside the CDR3, the full variable domain is DSGVTQTPKHLITATGQRVTLRCSPRSGDLSVYWYQQSLDQGLQFLIQYYNGEERAKGNILERFSAQQFPDLHSELNLSSLELGDSALYFCASSALRTASNTEAFFGQGTRLTVV.